This T cell receptor (beta chain) was recorded in a study of T cell repertoires in cytomegalovirus infection. Study as a whole: Both a matching HLA type and CMV infection were indicated by public TCR beta signatures. Study-level findings and limits: The ex vivo response was dominated by HLA-C-restricted CMV-specific TCR beta clonotypes.

From the reads, TCRdb called clonotypes with MiXCR, one entry per CDR3 protein. This sample has around 750,000 distinct CDR3 sequences, with approximately 29% found just once. CDR1 and CDR2 (germline): MNHEY, SVGAGI. V was clipped by 7 bases and J by 4 bases, with 20 bases between them. The CDR3 loop spans 15 amino acids. In regard to this clonotype: Its matching antigen is unknown.

The sequence came from a human donor in good health (CMV status not recorded). Some clones in this sample may be carry-over from other donors' samples. Specimen: cultured CD8+ T cells from PBMCs, collected from culture after CMV antigen stimulation. The rearrangement uses TRBV6-5 and TRBJ2-7, with D unclear. Written as DNA, the CDR3 is TGTGCCAGCATCCCGTCAAGGGCGAGTCGTTACGAGCAGTACTTC. Amino acid sequence: CASIPSRASRYEQYF.